The 14 T cell receptor beta chains reported below all come from one sample, sequenced in a study of patients and donors after allogeneic stem cell transplantation. TCRdb fed the RT-PCR reads into MiXCR, producing one record per CDR3 protein. The sample yields under 200,000 distinct CDR3 sequences, about 29% seen once. Source material: blood, either unsorted or a sorted T cell fraction (not recorded which). The receptor source for this set is a human donor who was either an allogeneic HSCT recipient or a stem cell or donor lymphocyte infusion donor (not recorded which). It is not recorded whose cells these are; they may come from a transplant donor.

In its sample, this clonotype was seen many times. The chain is built from TRBV25-1 and TRBJ1-2; tentatively, D is TRBD1 (6 bases). This CDR3 comprises 15 residues. V shed 4 bases and J shed 4 bases, with 16 bases lying between them. In germline, CDR1 is MGHDK, CDR2 SYGVNS. DNA of the CDR3: TGTGCCAGCAGTGTCTCGACAGGACCGACCTATGGCTACACCTTC. Its translation is CASSVSTGPTYGYTF.

This clonotype was seen many times. This chain uses TRBV20-1 with TRBJ2-7; no firm D call. V was cut by 3 bases and J by 0 bases, with 12 bases left in between. Germline V gene data show CDR1 as DFQATT and CDR2 as SNEGSKA (reference sequence). This CDR3 is built from 14 residues. The CDR3 sequence is CSARLSASSYEQYF. CDR3 sequence (DNA): TGCAGTGCTAGGCTCTCGGCTAGCTCCTACGAGCAGTACTTC.

This clonotype was counted between two and nine times. This chain uses TRBV20-1 with TRBJ1-2, with TRBD1 identical over 9 bases. J gave up 8 bases and V 5 bases, and 6 bases lay outside the gene matches. Germline V gene data show CDR1 as DFQATT and CDR2 as SNEGSKA (reference sequence). This CDR3 has 12 amino acids. The CDR3 region is CSARTGEPGYTF. The CDR3 DNA is TGCAGTGCTCGGACAGGGGAGCCCGGCTACACCTTC.

The V gene is TRBV7-9, the J gene TRBJ2-4; D is possibly TRBD1 (6 bases). Looked up from germline, CDR1 is SEHNR and CDR2 is FQNEAQ (reference sequence). The length of the CDR3 is 15 residues. Trimming shortened V by 1 base and J by 2 bases, and 9 bases separated the two germline ends. The CDR3: CASSLGTGPKNIQYF. CDR3 DNA sequence: TGTGCCAGCAGCTTAGGTACAGGGCCCAAAAACATTCAGTACTTC. Full variable domain (missing parts from reference TRBV7-9 and TRBJ2-4): DTGVSQNPRHKITKRGQNVTFRCDPISEHNRLYWYRQTLGQGPEFLTYFQNEAQLEKSRLLSDRFSAERPKGSFSTLEIQRTEQGDSAMYLCASSLGTGPKNIQYFGAGTRLSVL.

This clonotype occurred a few times. The chain couples TRBV2 to TRBJ1-6; D gene ambiguous. Germline CDR1 is SNHLY and CDR2 is FYNNEI. This CDR3 contains 13 residues. With 7 bases removed from V and 11 bases from J, the gap between germline ends came to 15 bases. CDR3 DNA: TGTGCCAGCACCCCGAGGGAGGTAGCACCCCTCCACTTT. The encoded protein is CASTPREVAPLHF.

V and J are TRBV7-2 and TRBJ1-2; D ambiguous. V was shortened by 1 base and J by 7 bases, with 7 bases between the two germline ends. Germline V gives CDR1 SGHTA, CDR2 FQGNSA. This CDR3 spans 12 amino acids. DNA of the CDR3: TGTGCCAGCAGCTTAGGAGTCGGTGGCTACACCTTC. Its protein product is CASSLGVGGYTF.

This chain joins TRBV7-6 and TRBJ2-7; TRBD2 agrees at 8 bases. V shed 5 bases and J 2 bases; nucleotides not matched to a gene: 8. In germline, CDR1 is SGHVS, CDR2 FNYEAQ. CDR3 size: 15 residues. The chain's CDR3 is CASSTTSGPAYEQYF. DNA of the CDR3: TGTGCCAGCAGCACTACTAGCGGACCCGCCTACGAGCAGTACTTC.

This rearrangement joins TRBV7-6 to TRBJ2-1, with D perhaps matching TRBD1 (6 bases). The CDR3 covers 16 residues. Trimming removed 1 base at V and 4 bases at J, with 14 bases between. Germline lookup yields CDR1 SGHVS and CDR2 FNYEAQ. The CDR3 nucleotides are TGTGCCAGCAGCTTAGGGGGGCTCCTTTCATACAATGAGCAGTTCTTC. This sequence encodes CASSLGGLLSYNEQFF.

This clonotype showed up just a few times. The V and J genes are TRBV6-5 and TRBJ1-4; 8 bases align to TRBD1. This CDR3 contains 16 residues. V gave up 2 bases and J gave up 8 bases; unmatched junction bases: 10. Germline V gene sequence: CDR1 MNHEY, CDR2 SVGAGI. CDR3 sequence (DNA): TGTGCCAGCAGTTACGATTGGACGACAGGGGAGGAAAAACTGTTTTTT. This codes for CASSYDWTTGEEKLFF.

The chain combines TRBV10-3 with TRBJ2-1; D perhaps matches TRBD1 (6 bases). The CDR3 loop spans 13 amino acids. Trimming pared 5 bases from V and 8 bases from J, leaving 13 bases between. Germline assignment: CDR1 ENHRY and CDR2 SYGVKD. CDR3 loop: CAISYRERDEQFF. The CDR3 bases are TGTGCCATCAGTTACAGGGAAAGGGATGAGCAGTTCTTC.

J is TRBJ2-7 and V is TRBV28; 12 bases agree with TRBD1. The CDR3 totals 16 residues. Germline V gene sequence: CDR1 MDHEN, CDR2 SYDVKM. V dropped 1 base and J dropped 6; count of bases not matched to a gene: 7. CDR3 sequence (DNA): TGTGCCAGCAGTTTATCGGGGACAGGGGGCTGGGGCGAGCAGTACTTC. Residues: CASSLSGTGGWGEQYF.

Details on this clonotype: At one end, the junction sequence differs from germline, possibly due to a read error. J is TRBJ2-3 and V is TRBV7-7; 8 nucleotides align to TRBD2. Germline CDR1 SSHAT, CDR2 FNYEAQ (reference sequence). This CDR3 contains 15 residues. CDR3 protein: CASSSGLARTDTQYF. The CDR3 region has the DNA TGTGCTAGCAGCTCCGGACTAGCTCGCACAGATACGCAGTATTTT. Looking up the rest from reference TRBV7-7 and TRBJ2-3 gives the full variable domain: GAGVSQSPRYKVTKRGQDVTLRCDPISSHATLYWYQQALGQGPEFLTYFNYEAQPDKSGLPSDRFSAERPEGSISTLTIQRTEQRDSAMYRCASSSGLARTDTQYFGPGTRLTVL.

This sequence joins TRBV29-1 and TRBJ2-1; possible D gene TRBD1, 5 bases. V was pared by 5 bases and J by 2 bases, with 10 bases between. This CDR3 is 13 amino acids long. From germline, CDR1 is SQVTM and CDR2 ANQGSEA. The chain's CDR3 is CSVHRGPYNEQFF. Written as DNA, the CDR3 is TGCAGCGTTCATAGGGGCCCCTACAATGAGCAGTTCTTC.

This clonotype was seen only a few times. The rearrangement links TRBV19 to TRBJ2-3; 10 bases are shared with TRBD1. Per germline, CDR1 LNHDA and CDR2 SQIVND (reference sequence). CDR3 size: 14 residues. Germline trimming cut 11 bases from V and 1 base from J; bases unmatched to any gene: 6. Written as DNA, the CDR3 is TGTGCCTCCCGGACAGGGGGTGGCACAGATACGCAGTATTTT. It codes for CASRTGGGTDTQYF.